The clone carrying this T cell receptor (beta chain) occurred a few times. This entry belongs to a study of control samples from healthy donors and cancer patients. This table comes from immunoSEQ multiplex PCR, and its TCRdb copy is limited to in-frame clones, with some not included. The repertoire includes 25,000 to 35,000 clones, approximately 79% of them detected once, and roughly a fifth sits in the top ten. CDR3 length equals 16 residues. V lost 0 bases, J lost 2 bases, and 14 bases lay in between. The germline CDR1 and CDR2 sequences are SGHRS and YFSETQ. The TCR sequence derives from a man between 60 and 75 years old with head and neck cancer. This sequence joins TRBV5-1 and TRBJ1-1; D is unclear. The sequenced sample consisted of PBMCs. CDR3 DNA: TGCGCCAGCAGCTTGGGATCCAGCATACGAAACACTGAAGCTTTCTTT. Translation: CASSLGSSIRNTEAFF.